The rows below give T cell receptor beta chains drawn from one sample of a study of cytomegalovirus exposure and HLA in healthy donors. Profiled with immunoSEQ multiplex PCR; TCRdb holds only in-frame clones, not every one. The repertoire holds roughly 200,000 clones, about nine tenths seen once, with over 1% in the top ten. The material sequenced was PBMCs. These receptors came from a man aged 30-40 years in good health and CMV-seronegative. The CDR3 runs from the conserved cysteine through the conserved F or W. D genes are given only for firm matches. Size tells how often a clone was seen (once, few, many) or the class of an expanded clone, and some rows leave it out.

TRBJ2-3,TRBV5-1,NA,TRBD1,CASSPGTDDTDTQYF,TGCGCCAGCAGCCCCGGGACAGATGACACAGATACGCAGTATTTT
TRBJ2-7,TRBV19,NA,TRBD2,CASKGLAGGSYEQYF,TGTGCCAGTAAGGGACTAGCGGGAGGTTCCTACGAGCAGTACTTC
TRBJ2-1,TRBV6-1,NA,NA,CASSAGNFNEQFF,TGTGCCAGCAGCGCAGGAAACTTCAATGAGCAGTTCTTC
TRBJ2-1,TRBV7-6,once,TRBD2,CASSASGGAYNEQFF,TGTGCCAGCAGCGCTAGCGGGGGGGCCTACAATGAGCAGTTCTTC
TRBJ2-4,TRBV6-6,NA,NA,CASSYERAKNIQYF,TGTGCCAGCAGTTACGAGCGAGCCAAAAACATTCAGTACTTC
TRBJ1-5,TRBV4-1,NA,TRBD1,CASSQDPSGGSNQPQHF,TGCGCCAGCAGCCAAGATCCATCAGGGGGGTCGAATCAGCCCCAGCATTTT
TRBJ2-3,TRBV28,NA,TRBD1,CASSFPGQGTDTQYF,TGTGCCAGCAGTTTCCCGGGACAGGGGACAGATACGCAGTATTTT
TRBJ2-1,TRBV6-1,NA,TRBD2,CASSVSGGARQEQFF,TGTGCCAGCAGTGTTAGCGGGGGGGCGAGACAGGAGCAGTTCTTC
TRBJ2-3,TRBV2,NA,TRBD1,CASRLEGTGGLAQYF,TGTGCCAGCAGACTAGAAGGGACAGGGGGGTTAGCGCAGTATTTT
TRBJ2-1,TRBV6-4,NA,TRBD1,CASGETGDVDEQFF,TGTGCCAGCGGTGAGACAGGGGACGTGGATGAGCAGTTCTTC
TRBJ2-5,TRBV30,NA,NA,CAWSLNGRGETQYF,TGTGCCTGGTCCTTGAACGGGCGAGGGGAGACCCAGTACTTC
TRBJ1-5,TRBV28,NA,TRBD1,CAGRGPAQPQHF,TGTGCCGGCAGGGGGCCCGCTCAGCCCCAGCATTTT
TRBJ2-5,TRBV27,NA,TRBD2,CASRSGLAGTWETQYF,TGTGCCAGCAGATCAGGACTAGCGGGAACATGGGAGACCCAGTACTTC
TRBJ1-6,TRBV15,NA,TRBD1,CATSRITGTGYNSPLHF,TGTGCCACCAGCAGAATCACCGGGACAGGGTATAATTCACCCCTCCACTTT
TRBJ2-6,TRBV27,NA,TRBD1,CASSFRKLSRGKSGANVLTF,TGTGCCAGCAGTTTCCGTAAACTTTCCAGGGGGAAGTCTGGGGCCAACGTCCTGACTTTC
TRBJ1-5,TRBV4-2,NA,NA,CASSQVAGNSNQPQHF,TGTGCCAGCAGCCAAGTTGCAGGAAATAGCAATCAGCCCCAGCATTTT
TRBJ1-5,TRBV28,NA,NA,CASSSAGVSNQPQHF,TGTGCCAGCAGTTCGGCAGGGGTTAGCAATCAGCCCCAGCATTTT
TRBJ1-5,TRBV18,few,TRBD1,CASSPGQGNQPQHF,TGTGCCAGCTCCCCGGGACAGGGCAATCAGCCCCAGCATTTT
TRBJ2-7,TRBV4-3,once,TRBD1,CASSQDSQGADLYEQYF,TGCGCCAGCAGCCAAGATAGCCAGGGGGCCGATCTCTACGAGCAGTACTTC
TRBJ1-3,TRBV7-9,NA,NA,CASSNDLQGMDGNTIYF,TGTGCCAGCAGCAACGACTTGCAGGGAATGGATGGAAACACCATATATTTT
TRBJ2-2,TRBV7-2,NA,NA,CASRTGTLNTGELFF,TGTGCCAGCAGGACCGGGACACTGAACACCGGGGAGCTGTTTTTT
TRBJ2-3,TRBV28,once,NA,CASSLVVTGTDTQYF,TGTGCCAGCAGTTTAGTGGTTACGGGCACAGATACGCAGTATTTT
TRBJ1-1,TRBV7-9,NA,TRBD1,CASSALTGVTEAFF,TGTGCCAGCAGCGCCCTAACAGGGGTAACTGAAGCTTTCTTT